This T cell receptor beta chain is from a study of blood T cell repertoires in COVID-19. About the study: Researchers got acute and convalescent COVID-19 samples from the United States, Italy and Spain. PBMCs, B-cell-depleted T cells, or T cells provided the cDNA or gDNA that made up the material.

The CDR3 sequence is 13 residues long. Per germline, CDR1 SGHNT and CDR2 YENEEA. Trimming took 5 bases from V and 4 from J, leaving 9 bases between them. In the study's own analysis: Reference gene primer amplification gave estimated nucleated cell counts. Data came from immunoSEQ multiplex PCR; TCRdb stores just in-frame clones and leaves some out. D and trimming come from the DNA, and the V and J calls and clone size come from that table. The table includes 70,000 to 80,000 clones, more than 85% detected once. The specimen was peripheral blood. The J gene is TRBJ2-1, the V gene TRBV11-3, with D perhaps TRBD1 (6 bases). This sequence was found in a woman aged 55-75 years with active COVID-19. CDR3 protein: CASSIGQYNEQFF. CDR3 bases: TGTGCCAGCAGCATAGGACAGTACAATGAGCAGTTCTTC.